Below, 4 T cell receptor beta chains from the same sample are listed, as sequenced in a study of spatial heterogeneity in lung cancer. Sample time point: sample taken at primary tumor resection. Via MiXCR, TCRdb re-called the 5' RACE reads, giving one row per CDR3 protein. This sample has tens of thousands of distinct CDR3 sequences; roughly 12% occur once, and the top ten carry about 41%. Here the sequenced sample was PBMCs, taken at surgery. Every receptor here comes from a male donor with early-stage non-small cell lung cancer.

CDR3 loop: CASSYSGGADTQYF. As DNA, the CDR3 is TGTGCCAGCAGTTACTCAGGGGGCGCAGATACGCAGTATTTT. The chain couples TRBV12-3 or TRBV12-4 to TRBJ2-3, with 8 bases lining up with TRBD1. The CDR3 sequence is 14 residues long. J was trimmed by 4 bases and V by 4 bases; bases with no gene match: 4.

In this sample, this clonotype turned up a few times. CDR3 loop: CASSPGQFDSPLHF. As DNA, the CDR3 is TGCGCCAGCAGCCCGGGACAGTTTGATTCACCCCTCCACTTT. V and J are TRBV5-1 and TRBJ1-6; 7 bases align to TRBD1. CDR3 size: 14 residues. V trimming: 4 bases; J trimming: 8 bases; junction bases outside the gene matches: 6. Per germline, CDR1 SGHRS and CDR2 YFSETQ.

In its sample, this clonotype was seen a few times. Written as DNA, the CDR3 is TGTGCCAGCAGTTTTTCGGTGGGGGGAAATACTGAAGCTTTCTTT. Its translation: CASSFSVGGNTEAFF. The rearrangement links TRBV28 to TRBJ1-1; possible D gene TRBD1, 5 bases. V lost 3 bases and J 5 bases, leaving 16 bases between the germline ends. Germline lookup yields CDR1 MDHEN and CDR2 SYDVKM. The CDR3 extends over 15 amino acids.

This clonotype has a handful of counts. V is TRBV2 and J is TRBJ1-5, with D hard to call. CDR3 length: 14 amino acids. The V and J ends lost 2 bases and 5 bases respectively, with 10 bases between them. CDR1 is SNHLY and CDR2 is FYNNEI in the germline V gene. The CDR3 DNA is TGTGCCAGCAGTGAATCTAGGGCCGATCAGCCCCAGCATTTT. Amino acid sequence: CASSESRADQPQHF. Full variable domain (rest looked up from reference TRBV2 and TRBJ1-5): EPEVTQTPSHQVTQMGQEVILRCVPISNHLYFYWYRQILGQKVEFLVSFYNNEISEKSEIFDDQFSVERPDGSNFTLKIRSTKLEDSAMYFCASSESRADQPQHFGDGTRLSIL.